The 19 T cell receptor beta chains presented below share a single source sample, sequenced in a study of T cell responses to AZD1222 COVID-19 vaccine. Repertoires were generated with immunoSEQ multiplex PCR, while TCRdb's copy carries only in-frame clones and drops some. The table has 50,000 or so clones, over 75% seen once; the top ten hold roughly 15%. Specimen: peripheral blood, collected on day 0 of AZD1222 vaccination. These receptor sequences come from an adult in good health.

The J gene is TRBJ1-6, the V gene TRBV4-2; 7 positions agree with TRBD1. Germline CDR1 and CDR2: LGHNA and YNFKEQ. CDR3 length: 15 amino acids. Trimming removed 2 bases from V and 7 bases from J; junction bases left unmatched: 5. The CDR3 nucleotides are TGTGCCAGCAGCCAACGGGACAGCCAGAATTCACCCCTCCACTTT. This gives the protein CASSQRDSQNSPLHF.

V gene TRBV5-4 combines with J gene TRBJ1-2; D is possibly TRBD1 (5 bases). Trimming shortened V by 2 bases and J by 4 bases, and 9 bases separated the two germline ends. Germline CDR1 and CDR2: SGHNT and YYREEE (reference sequence). CDR3 length: 13 amino acids. In nucleotides, the CDR3 is TGTGCCAGCAGCTTCGAAGGGACCTATGGCTACACCTTC. Translation: CASSFEGTYGYTF.

This rearrangement joins TRBV18 to TRBJ1-1; D is uncertain. This CDR3 is 15 amino acids long. CDR1 KGHSH and CDR2 LQKENI come from the germline V gene. V dropped 3 bases and J dropped 3 bases, with 14 bases sitting between them. The CDR3: CASSPPVGRHTEAFF. The CDR3 DNA follows: TGTGCCAGCTCACCCCCTGTCGGACGGCACACTGAAGCTTTCTTT.

The chain is built from TRBV14 and TRBJ1-2, with D possibly TRBD1 on 6 matching bases. The V gene's germline CDR1 is SGHDN and CDR2 FVKESK. The CDR3 loop spans 15 amino acids. V lost 4 bases, J lost 9 bases, and 21 bases lay in between. CDR3 residues: CASSRTAGSPFSYTF. The CDR3 DNA sequence: TGTGCCAGCAGCCGGACAGCGGGATCCCCTTTTAGCTACACCTTC.

This rearrangement joins TRBV4-1 to TRBJ1-6; no clear D. In germline, CDR1 is MGHRA, CDR2 YSYEKL. Trimming took 0 bases from V and 0 from J, leaving 9 bases between them. The CDR3 is 17 residues long. CDR3 loop: CASSQDLGSSYNSPLHF. CDR3 DNA: TGCGCCAGCAGCCAAGATCTAGGGAGCTCCTATAATTCACCCCTCCACTTT.

The chain combines TRBV3-1 (or the pseudogene TRBV3-2) with TRBJ1-3; D not certain. The CDR3 is 12 amino acids. Trimming left V 1 base short and J 8 bases short, with 6 bases between. Germline V gene data show CDR1 as LGHDT and CDR2 as YNNKEL (reference sequence). The CDR3 region is CASSQVGHTIYF. CDR3 in DNA: TGTGCCAGCAGCCAAGTAGGTCACACCATATATTTT.

This chain joins TRBV10-3 and TRBJ2-1, with D possibly matching TRBD1 (6 bases). The length of the CDR3 is 16 residues. Germline CDR1 ENHRY, CDR2 SYGVKD. V lost 6 bases, J lost 3 bases, and 18 bases lay in between. The CDR3 protein is CAISEGGQPGYNEQFF. CDR3 nucleotides: TGTGCCATCAGCGAAGGGGGACAACCAGGCTACAATGAGCAGTTCTTC.

Of note for this clone: An end of the junction differs from the germline gene, which may be a read error. The chain couples TRBV20-1 to TRBJ2-1; D call uncertain. The germline V gene encodes CDR1 DFQATT and CDR2 SNEGSKA (reference sequence). The CDR3 contains 11 residues. The CDR3 nucleotides are TGCAGTGCCAGAGGAGCCAATGAGCAGTTCTTC. It yields the protein CSARGANEQFF.

The chain is built from TRBV29-1 and TRBJ2-5; D uncertain. The CDR3 spans 14 residues. V shed 1 base and J shed 2 bases, with 11 bases lying between them. CDR1 and CDR2 from the germline V gene are SQVTM and ANQGSEA. This CDR3 is CSVEAKPQQETQYF. In nucleotides, the CDR3 is TGCAGCGTTGAAGCGAAGCCTCAGCAAGAGACCCAGTACTTC.

The chain employs TRBV7-9 and TRBJ1-1; D might be TRBD1 (5 bases). Germline CDR1 reads SEHNR; CDR2 reads FQNEAQ (reference sequence). The V gene lost 1 base and the J gene lost 1 base, with 7 bases spanning the gap. The CDR3 is 14 residues long. Here the CDR3 reads CASSLDGGNTEAFF. The CDR3 region has the DNA TGTGCCAGCAGCTTAGATGGGGGGAACACTGAAGCTTTCTTT.

This clone was detected only a few times. CDR3 sequence: CATSKRDGTNYGYTF. CDR3 coding DNA: TGTGCCACCAGTAAAAGGGACGGAACTAACTATGGCTACACCTTC. The chain employs TRBV24-1 and TRBJ1-2, with D possibly being TRBD1 (5 bases). The CDR3 is 15 amino acids. The V gene lost 6 bases and the J gene lost 0 bases, with 13 bases spanning the gap. CDR1 is KGHDR and CDR2 is SFDVKD in the germline V gene.

This rearrangement joins TRBV7-8 to TRBJ1-1; D is ambiguous. Per germline, CDR1 SGHVS and CDR2 FQNEAQ. There are 15 residues in the CDR3. Trimming pared 1 base from V and 4 bases from J, leaving 13 bases between. CDR3 amino acids: CASSLDRTPGTEAFF. The CDR3 DNA reads as TGTGCCAGCAGCTTAGATAGGACCCCGGGCACTGAAGCTTTCTTT. The whole variable domain, filled in from reference TRBV7-8 and TRBJ1-1, reads GAGVSQSPRYKVAKRGQDVALRCDPISGHVSLFWYQQALGQGPEFLTYFQNEAQLDKSGLPSDRFFAERPEGSVSTLKIQRTQQEDSAVYLCASSLDRTPGTEAFFGQGTRLTVV.

This chain uses TRBV7-9 with TRBJ1-2; no reliable D call. This CDR3 has 11 residues. From germline, CDR1 is SEHNR and CDR2 FQNEAQ (reference sequence). V was trimmed by 5 bases and J by 6 bases, leaving 7 bases between them. The CDR3 sequence: CASSRGDGYTF. In DNA, the CDR3 is TGTGCCAGCAGCCGAGGTGATGGCTACACCTTC.

The chain links TRBV4-1 to TRBJ1-4; possibly TRBD1 for D (6 bases). Trimming cost V 1 base and J 7 bases, with 13 bases left between them. The CDR3 covers 15 residues. Germline CDR1 MGHRA, CDR2 YSYEKL. The CDR3 DNA is TGCGCCAGCAGCCAAGGGGGGGCAGGAGGTGAAAAACTGTTTTTT. Its translation: CASSQGGAGGEKLFF.

This rearrangement joins TRBV5-8 to TRBJ1-5; D is unclear. CDR3 length equals 15 residues. Germline lookup yields CDR1 SGHTS and CDR2 YDEGEE. Trimming shortened V by 5 bases and J by 7 bases, and 19 bases separated the two germline ends. The CDR3 reads CASRDRVGIQQPQHF. CDR3 sequence (DNA): TGTGCCAGCAGAGATAGAGTCGGGATTCAACAGCCCCAGCATTTT.

This chain links TRBV25-1 with TRBJ1-1, with D uncertain. This CDR3 has 15 amino acids. The germline V and J ends were trimmed by 0 bases and 5 bases, with 13 bases remaining between them. Germline V gene data show CDR1 as MGHDK and CDR2 as SYGVNS. The DNA of the CDR3 is TGTGCCAGCAGTGAATACCGGGGTGGAGAGACTGAAGCTTTCTTT. Its translation is CASSEYRGGETEAFF. The whole variable domain, remainder taken from reference TRBV25-1 and TRBJ1-1, is EADIYQTPRYLVIGTGKKITLECSQTMGHDKMYWYQQDPGMELHLIHYSYGVNSTEKGDLSSESTVSRIRTEHFPLTLESARPSHTSQYLCASSEYRGGETEAFFGQGTRLTVV.

This clone has only one observation. The chain links TRBV14 to TRBJ2-1; weak D call: TRBD1 (5 bases). V gave up 2 bases and J gave up 0 bases, with 23 bases separating them. The CDR3 extends over 20 amino acids. Germline V gene lookup returns CDR1 SGHDN and CDR2 FVKESK. CDR3 sequence reads: CASSQTPLGLDTSSYNEQFF. In DNA form, the CDR3 reads TGTGCCAGCAGCCAAACCCCCCTAGGGCTGGACACCAGCTCCTACAATGAGCAGTTCTTC.

The genes are TRBV6-5 and TRBJ1-5; possible D gene TRBD1, 6 bases. In germline, CDR1 is MNHEY, CDR2 SVGAGI. The CDR3 extends over 15 amino acids. V lost 0 bases and J 6 bases, leaving 12 bases between the germline ends. The CDR3 DNA sequence: TGTGCCAGCAGTTACTCAACGGGGGCAGGTCAGCCCCAGCATTTT. Translated: CASSYSTGAGQPQHF.

This chain's CDR3 is CASSLGTGSSNQPQHF. The CDR3 DNA sequence: TGCGCCAGCAGCTTGGGGACAGGGAGTAGCAATCAGCCCCAGCATTTT. V gene TRBV5-1 combines with J gene TRBJ1-5; TRBD1 matches at 8 bases. Per the germline V gene, CDR1 is SGHRS and CDR2 is YFSETQ. The CDR3 loop spans 16 amino acids. V trimming: 0 bases; J trimming: 0 bases; junction bases outside the gene matches: 2.